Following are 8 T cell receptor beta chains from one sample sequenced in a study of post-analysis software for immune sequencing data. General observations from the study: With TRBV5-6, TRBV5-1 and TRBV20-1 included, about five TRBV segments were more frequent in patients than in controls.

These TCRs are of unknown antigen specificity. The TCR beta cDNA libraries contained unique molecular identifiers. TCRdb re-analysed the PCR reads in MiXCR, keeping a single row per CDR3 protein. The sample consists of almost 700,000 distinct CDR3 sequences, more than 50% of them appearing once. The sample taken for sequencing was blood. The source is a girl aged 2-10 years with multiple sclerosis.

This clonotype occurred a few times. CDR3 bases: TGTGCCAGTCGGCCGGGGGCATCTGGGGCCAACGTCCTGACTTTC. The encoded protein is CASRPGASGANVLTF. The chain links TRBV27 to TRBJ2-6, with D perhaps being TRBD1 or TRBD2 (6 bases each). This CDR3 has 15 residues. V lost 9 bases to trimming and J lost 1 base, with 13 bases between them. Germline lookup yields CDR1 MNHEY and CDR2 SMNVEV (reference sequence).

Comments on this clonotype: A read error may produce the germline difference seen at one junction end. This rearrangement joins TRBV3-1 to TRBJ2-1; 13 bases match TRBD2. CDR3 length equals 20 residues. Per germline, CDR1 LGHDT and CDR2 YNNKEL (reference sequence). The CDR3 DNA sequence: TGTGCCAGCACCCAACGGACTAGCGGGGGCGATGAGAGCTCCTACAATGAGCAGTTCTTC. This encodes CASTQRTSGGDESSYNEQFF.

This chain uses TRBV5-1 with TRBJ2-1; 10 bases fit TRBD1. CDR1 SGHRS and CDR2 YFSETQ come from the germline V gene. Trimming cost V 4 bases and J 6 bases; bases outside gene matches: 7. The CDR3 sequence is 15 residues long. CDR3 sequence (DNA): TGCGCCAGCAGCCCAGACAGGGGGCATCTCAATGAGCAGTTCTTC. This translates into CASSPDRGHLNEQFF.

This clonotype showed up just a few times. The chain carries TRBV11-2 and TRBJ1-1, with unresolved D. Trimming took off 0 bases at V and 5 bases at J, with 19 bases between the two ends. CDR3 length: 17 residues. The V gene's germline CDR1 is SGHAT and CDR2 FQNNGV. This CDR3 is CASSLDPLRGTGTEAFF. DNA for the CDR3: TGTGCCAGCAGCTTAGATCCCCTTCGGGGTACGGGGACTGAAGCTTTCTTT.

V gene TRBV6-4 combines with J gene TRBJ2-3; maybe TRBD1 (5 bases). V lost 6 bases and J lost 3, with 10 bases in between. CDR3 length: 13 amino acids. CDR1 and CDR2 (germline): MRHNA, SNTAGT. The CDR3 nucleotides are TGTGCCAGCAGCGCACAGGCGACAGATACGCAGTATTTT. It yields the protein CASSAQATDTQYF.

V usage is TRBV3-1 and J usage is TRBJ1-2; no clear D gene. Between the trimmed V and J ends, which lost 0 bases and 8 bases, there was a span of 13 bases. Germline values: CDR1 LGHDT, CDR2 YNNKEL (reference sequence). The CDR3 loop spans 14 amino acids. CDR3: CASSQEGPNGGYTF. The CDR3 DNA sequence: TGTGCCAGCAGCCAAGAGGGCCCCAATGGGGGCTACACCTTC.

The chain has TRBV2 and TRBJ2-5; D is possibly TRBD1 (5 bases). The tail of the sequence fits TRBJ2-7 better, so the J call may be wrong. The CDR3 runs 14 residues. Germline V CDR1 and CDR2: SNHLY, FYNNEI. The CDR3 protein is CASSTRRANYEQYF. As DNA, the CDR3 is TGTGCCAGCAGTACCCGCAGGGCTAACTACGAGCAGTACTTC.

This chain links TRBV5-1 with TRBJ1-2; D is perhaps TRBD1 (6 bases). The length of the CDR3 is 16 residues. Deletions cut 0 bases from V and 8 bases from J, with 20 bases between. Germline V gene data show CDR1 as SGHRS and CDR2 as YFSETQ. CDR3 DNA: TGCGCCAGCAGCTTGGACCCGCCTGTAGGGGGAGGCGGCTACACCTTC. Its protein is CASSLDPPVGGGGYTF.